This TCR beta chain was captured by sequencing in a study of T cell changes during pregnancy in multiple sclerosis. Germline lookup yields CDR1 MNHEY and CDR2 SVGAGI. CDR3 length: 16 residues. With V trimmed by 0 bases and J by 8 bases, 4 bases remained unmatched. Assay used: immunoSEQ multiplex PCR; TCRdb lists only in-frame clones, some missing. This sample has 35,000 to 40,000 clones, with about 90% found just once. The rearrangement joins TRBV6-5 to TRBJ2-1, with 13 bases aligning to TRBD2. The sequencing here drew on CD4+ T cells from peripheral blood mononuclear cells, taken before pregnancy. The receptor's source is a female donor with multiple sclerosis, enrolled in a pregnancy study. This chain's CDR3 is CASSYSRGLAGDEQFF. The DNA for the CDR3 is TGTGCCAGCAGTTACTCGCGCGGACTAGCGGGAGATGAGCAGTTCTTC.